The 6 T cell receptor beta chains reported below all come from one sample, sequenced in a study of control samples from healthy donors and cancer patients. The method was immunoSEQ multiplex PCR; TCRdb's version includes in-frame clones alone and lacks a portion of them. The sample includes 150,000 to 200,000 clones, nearly 90% of them seen just once. Sequenced: blood. All receptors derive from a woman aged 45-65 years in good health.

The V call is TRBV5-1, the J call TRBJ1-1; 7 positions agree with TRBD1. V dropped 4 bases and J dropped 3; count of bases not matched to a gene: 9. The CDR3 runs 15 residues. The germline V gene has CDR1 SGHRS and CDR2 YFSETQ. The CDR3 loop reads CASSEKSGGHTEAFF. The CDR3 DNA reads as TGCGCCAGCAGCGAGAAATCAGGGGGGCACACTGAAGCTTTCTTT. Complete variable domain (other parts from reference TRBV5-1 and TRBJ1-1): KAGVTQTPRYLIKTRGQQVTLSCSPISGHRSVSWYQQTPGQGLQFLFEYFSETQRNKGNFPGRFSGRQFSNSRSEMNVSTLELGDSALYLCASSEKSGGHTEAFFGQGTRLTVV.

The gene calls are TRBV30 and TRBJ2-7; 7 positions agree with TRBD2. Germline-derived CDR1 and CDR2 are GTSNPN and SVGIG (reference sequence). With V trimmed by 0 bases and J by 2 bases, 1 base remained unmatched. The CDR3 is made up of 13 amino acids. CDR3 protein: CAWSVAGPYEQYF. The DNA of the CDR3 is TGTGCCTGGAGTGTAGCGGGACCCTACGAGCAGTACTTC. Supplemented by reference TRBV30 and TRBJ2-7, the full variable domain reads SQTIHQWPATLVQPVGSPLSLECTVEGTSNPNLYWYRQAAGRGLQLLFYSVGIGQISSEVPQNLSASRPQDRQFILSSKKLLLSDSGFYLCAWSVAGPYEQYFGPGTRLTVT.

The chain couples TRBV5-1 to TRBJ1-2; D is uncertain. CDR1 SGHRS and CDR2 YFSETQ come from the germline V gene. Trimming took off 3 bases at V and 2 bases at J, with 11 bases between the two ends. CDR3 length: 14 amino acids. In nucleotides, the CDR3 is TGCGCCAGCAGCTCTGAAGGCGGGAACTATGGCTACACCTTC. Its translation is CASSSEGGNYGYTF.

The V and J genes are TRBV7-2 and TRBJ1-6, with 7 bases that match TRBD1. J gave up 8 bases and V 3 bases, and 7 bases lay outside the gene matches. This CDR3 is 15 amino acids long. Per germline, CDR1 SGHTA and CDR2 FQGNSA. This chain's CDR3 is CASSFQTGTYSPLHF. The CDR3 nucleotides read TGTGCCAGCAGCTTCCAGACAGGGACTTATTCACCCCTCCACTTT.

This chain joins TRBV6-6 and TRBJ2-2, with D unresolved. Trimming removed 5 bases from V and 3 bases from J, with 7 bases in between. Germline-derived CDR1 and CDR2 are MNHNY and SVGAGI (reference sequence). This CDR3 has 13 residues. CDR3 amino acids: CASSSGHTGELFF. CDR3 nucleotide sequence: TGTGCCAGCAGTAGTGGACACACCGGGGAGCTGTTTTTT.

This chain joins TRBV5-4 and TRBJ2-5, with 7 positions matching TRBD2. The trim removed 4 bases at V and 6 bases at J, leaving 15 bases unmatched. Germline V gene data show CDR1 as SGHNT and CDR2 as YYREEE (reference sequence). This CDR3 has 16 residues. The CDR3 is CASSPPPGRGAQTQYF. CDR3 DNA sequence: TGTGCCAGCAGCCCCCCCCCTGGGAGGGGAGCGCAGACCCAGTACTTC.